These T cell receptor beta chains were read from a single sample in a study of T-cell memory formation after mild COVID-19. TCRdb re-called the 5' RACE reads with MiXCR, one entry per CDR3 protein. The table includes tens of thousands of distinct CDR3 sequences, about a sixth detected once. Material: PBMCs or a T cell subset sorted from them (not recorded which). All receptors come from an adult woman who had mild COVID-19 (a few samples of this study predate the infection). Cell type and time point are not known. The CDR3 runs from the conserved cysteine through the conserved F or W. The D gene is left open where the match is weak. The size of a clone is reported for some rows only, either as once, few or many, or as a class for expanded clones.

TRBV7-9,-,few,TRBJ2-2,CASRTGQNTGELFF,TGTGCCAGCAGGACGGGACAGAACACCGGGGAGCTGTTTTTT
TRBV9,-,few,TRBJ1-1,CASSVDGGNTEAFF,TGTGCCAGCAGCGTAGACGGTGGAAACACTGAAGCTTTCTTT
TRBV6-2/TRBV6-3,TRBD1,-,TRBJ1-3,CASSYSPGTGLLSGNTIYF,TGTGCCAGCAGTTACTCGCCCGGGACAGGGCTCCTCTCTGGAAACACCATATATTTT
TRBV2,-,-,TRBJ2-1,CASWGPRRQSANEQFF,TGTGCCAGCTGGGGCCCTCGGAGGCAGAGTGCCAATGAGCAGTTCTTC
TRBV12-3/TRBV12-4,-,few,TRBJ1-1,CASSLGVAEAFF,TGTGCCAGCAGTTTGGGAGTGGCTGAAGCTTTCTTT
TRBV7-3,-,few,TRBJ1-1,CASSSYRVLNTEAFF,TGTGCCAGCAGCTCCTACAGGGTACTAAACACTGAAGCTTTCTTT
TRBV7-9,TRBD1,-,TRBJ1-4,CASSWDRLPFPF,TGTGCCAGCAGCTGGGACAGGCTACCGTTTCCATTT
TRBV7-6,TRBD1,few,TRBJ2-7,CASSPGQGPYEQYF,TGTGCCAGCAGCCCCGGACAGGGTCCCTACGAGCAGTACTTC
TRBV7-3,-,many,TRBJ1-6,CASSLGHYNSPLHF,TGTGCCAGCAGCTTAGGACACTATAATTCACCCCTCCACTTT
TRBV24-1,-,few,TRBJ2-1,CATSDFGDEQFF,TGTGCCACCAGTGATTTCGGAGATGAGCAGTTCTTC
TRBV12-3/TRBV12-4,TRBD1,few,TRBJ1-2,CASSFRDSGYTF,TGTGCCAGCAGTTTCCGGGACAGTGGCTACACCTTC
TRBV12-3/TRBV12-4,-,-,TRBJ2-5,CASSFSSGTQYF,TGTGCCAGCAGTTTTAGTTCGGGGACCCAGTACTTC
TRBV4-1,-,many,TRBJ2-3,CASSQIGRERTDTQYF,TGCGCCAGCAGCCAAATTGGACGGGAAAGAACAGATACGCAGTATTTT
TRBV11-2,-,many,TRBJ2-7,CASSLGRGSYEQYF,TGTGCCAGCAGCTTAGGCCGTGGCTCCTACGAGCAGTACTTC
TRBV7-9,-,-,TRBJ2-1,CASSLSGVTNWNRNEQFF,TGTGCCAGCAGCTTATCGGGAGTTACAAACTGGAACCGAAATGAGCAGTTCTTC
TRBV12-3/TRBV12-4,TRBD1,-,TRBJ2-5,CASSPEDRETQYF,TGTGCCAGCAGTCCCGAGGACAGGGAGACCCAGTACTTC
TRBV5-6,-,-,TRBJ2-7,CASSLGDTGWEQYF,TGTGCCAGCAGCTTAGGGGATACGGGTTGGGAGCAGTACTTC
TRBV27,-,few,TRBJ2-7,CASKLQGRASYEQYF,TGTGCCAGCAAATTACAAGGTCGCGCTTCCTACGAGCAGTACTTC
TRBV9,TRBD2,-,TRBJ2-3,CASSVFSGGHTDTQYF,TGTGCCAGCAGCGTTTTCAGCGGGGGACACACAGATACGCAGTATTTT
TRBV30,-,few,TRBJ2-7,CAWSVDSYLYEQYF,TGTGCCTGGAGTGTTGACAGCTACTTGTACGAGCAGTACTTC
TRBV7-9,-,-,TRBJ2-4,CASSLTVAKNIQYF,TGTGCCAGCAGCTTGACGGTAGCCAAAAACATTCAGTACTTC
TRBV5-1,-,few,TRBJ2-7,CASSFHTSGSYEQYF,TGCGCCAGCAGCTTTCATACATCAGGGTCCTACGAGCAGTACTTC
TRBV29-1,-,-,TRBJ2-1,CSVDLADPSYNEQFF,TGCAGCGTTGATCTGGCGGACCCCTCCTACAATGAGCAGTTCTTC
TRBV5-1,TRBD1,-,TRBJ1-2,CASSPLETGYEGYTF,TGCGCCAGCAGCCCACTGGAGACAGGGTATGAAGGCTACACCTTC
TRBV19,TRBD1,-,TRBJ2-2,CASSSRDRGNTGELFF,TGTGCCAGTAGTAGCCGGGACAGGGGGAACACCGGGGAGCTGTTTTTT
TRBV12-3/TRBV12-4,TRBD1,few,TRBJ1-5,CASSTDRGSNQPQHF,TGTGCCAGCAGTACTGACAGGGGTAGCAATCAGCCCCAGCATTTT
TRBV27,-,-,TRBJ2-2,CASSLLPGFNTGELFF,TGTGCCAGCAGTCTACTCCCGGGCTTCAACACCGGGGAGCTGTTTTTT